This T cell receptor (beta chain) stems from a study of shared clonotypes between healthy human individuals (dated by TCRdb to the early 2020s). For context, the study as a whole: Three men and a couple of women, aged 18 to 49 years, made up the cohort. For each donor, CD4 naive and CD4 memory were each given three plates, CD8 naive was given two plates, and CD8 memory was given one plate. Blood TCR repertoires of about 5 healthy adults were deeply sequenced to estimate repertoire size and the extent of clonotype sharing between individuals. Libraries were prepared and TCR repertoires were sequenced by different laboratories using diverse techniques, in order to increase sequencing depth and limit assay-specific biases. Each donor's leukapheresis produced roughly between about 0.9 and 9.5 billion PBMCs. Beyond this particular receptor, the publication reports: Even with the large sequencing depth, rarefaction of the sorted-subset datasets indicated that sequencing was incomplete. Compared with non-shared clonotypes, the clonotypes found in all four sorted-subset donors had higher generation probabilities. Naive subsets generally had larger estimated clonotype richness than memory subsets. Across four donors, roughly 5.1% of naive CD4, approximately 3.5% of naive CD8, about 2.3% of memory CD4, and approximately 0.42% of memory CD8 clonotypes were shared. Only blood was sampled, and tissue TCR repertoires likely differ from those in blood. Pairwise subsampling led to the expectation that sequencing depth would affect the degree of clonotype sharing among donors. The small number of donors limited the genetic and exposure-history diversity represented.

Concerning this clone itself: Its antigen target is currently unknown. Base qualities are not recorded, but no much larger clone differs from it by a single base.

Donors were healthy HIV-negative adults with no recently reported acute infections or vaccinations. Only Caucasian adults living in Nashville, Tennessee, USA were represented among the donors. CD4+ T cells were enriched by magnetic negative selection, after which naive cells were positively selected on CD45RA and the negative fraction was taken as the memory subset. After blood collection by leukapheresis, PBMCs were isolated using Ficoll-Histopaque density gradient centrifugation and then cryopreserved in the vapor phase of liquid nitrogen. Analytical flow cytometry was used to check the purity and quantity of each magnetically sorted T cell population. Genomic DNA was isolated from each sorted fraction and quantified by UV absorbance on a Nanodrop 2000c. Taken from the germline V gene, the CDR1 and CDR2 loops are SGHRS and YFSETQ. Here V drops 0 bases and J drops 6 bases, and the junction holds 6 bases not matched to any gene. Including the terminal cysteine and phenylalanine, the CDR3 comprises 15 residues. Just the 45-base CDR3 DNA is kept, in frame starting at base 1.

Using the deep immunoSEQ assay, multiplex PCR amplified TCR CDR3 regions from genomic DNA. For each cell subset, the extracted genomic DNA was distributed evenly across all wells of several immunoSEQ 96-well plates, and each plate served as one replicate. For sorted subsets, 150 to 250 ng genomic DNA, equal to tens of thousands of T cell genomes, was loaded into each replicate PCR. Purified libraries were quantified with a Qubit 3.0 fluorometer, sized on a Bioanalyzer 2100, and re-quantified with the KAPA Library Quantification kit. Every immunoSEQ 96-well plate was sequenced on a dedicated single-read 150-cycle Illumina NextSeq 550 flow cell. The authors' analysis ran thus. Because the immunoSEQ output included only junctional sequences and no quality scores, the filtering could not be the same as the filtering used for full-length reads. Sequences were annotated with PyIR, a Python wrapper for IgBLAST v1.9, using IMGT germline references to assign V/J genes and CDR3. Any read was removed if the V/J assignment was weak (E-value above 1e-6), the CDR3 was missing, or the read contained stop codons, out-of-frame junctions, or ambiguous translated residues. V3J clonotypes were defined by identical inferred V gene, J gene, and CDR3 amino acid sequence. To compute the percentage overlap between repertoires, the number of shared unique clonotypes was divided by the size of the smaller repertoire. RTK rarefaction, the Chao1 estimator, and Recon v2.1 estimates of unobserved clonotypes were used to assess repertoire richness. Generation probabilities were computed with OLGA for all TCRbeta clonotypes obtained by the gDNA method from four donors. TCRdb obtained this table from immuneACCESS and retained in-frame rearrangements with V and J assigned. These tables miss some clones; where compared with another copy, unresolved V genes account for less than half of the shortfall, and the remainder is unexplained. V and J calls and clone size are given by that table; D and trimming were obtained from the DNA. The sample data list fewer than 1.8 million clones, and about 98.5% of these were observed just once. The ten largest clones represent about 0.35% of the sample.

The chain uses TRBV5-1 and TRBJ2-7; 10 junctional bases match TRBD2. This TCR was recovered from a man aged 25 to 40 in good health. Sequenced: naive CD4+ T cells sorted from blood. This sample's cell subset or site label indicates: CD45RA+ positively selected. The DNA sequence is TGCGCCAGCAGCTTGGTGCTAGCGGGAGAATCCGAGCAGTACTTC. It codes for CASSLVLAGESEQYF. Extended through the reference TRBV5-1 and TRBJ2-7 proteins, this CDR3 yields the full variable domain: KAGVTQTPRYLIKTRGQQVTLSCSPISGHRSVSWYQQTPGQGLQFLFEYFSETQRNKGNFPGRFSGRQFSNSRSEMNVSTLELGDSALYLCASSLVLAGESEQYFGPGTRLTVT.